The sequence of this T cell receptor (beta chain) was determined in a study of cytomegalovirus exposure and HLA in healthy donors. Study details: Most genotyped donors, about four fifths of more than 300, had Caucasian-associated genetic ancestry.

The V and J ends lost 1 base and 1 base respectively, with 17 bases between them. CDR3 size: 17 residues. Germline V lookup: CDR1 SGHRS, CDR2 YFSETQ. Whole-study findings and limits: Per a later analysis, about 17,000 TCR beta sequences showed association with HLA alleles at 0.05 false discovery rate. Accounts indicate the classifier identified cytomegalovirus status with strong specificity and sensitivity.

These donors counted as nominally healthy when sampled, but unrecorded immune exposures were likely. PCR used 60 Vbeta primers and 13 Jbeta primers. Profiling relied on immunoSEQ multiplex PCR, and the TCRdb table lists in-frame clones only, not all of them. The sample shows 150,000 to 200,000 clones, around 74% of them seen only once. With respect to this clone: Antigen specificity is unknown.

The chain employs TRBV5-1 and TRBJ1-1, with a tentative D call TRBD1 (6 bases). The specimen sequenced was PBMCs. This sequence originates from a woman aged 30 to 39 in good health and CMV-seronegative. The CDR3 reads CASSLRGEGVPNTEAFF. For the CDR3, the DNA is TGCGCCAGCAGCTTGAGAGGGGAGGGGGTTCCGAACACTGAAGCTTTCTTT.